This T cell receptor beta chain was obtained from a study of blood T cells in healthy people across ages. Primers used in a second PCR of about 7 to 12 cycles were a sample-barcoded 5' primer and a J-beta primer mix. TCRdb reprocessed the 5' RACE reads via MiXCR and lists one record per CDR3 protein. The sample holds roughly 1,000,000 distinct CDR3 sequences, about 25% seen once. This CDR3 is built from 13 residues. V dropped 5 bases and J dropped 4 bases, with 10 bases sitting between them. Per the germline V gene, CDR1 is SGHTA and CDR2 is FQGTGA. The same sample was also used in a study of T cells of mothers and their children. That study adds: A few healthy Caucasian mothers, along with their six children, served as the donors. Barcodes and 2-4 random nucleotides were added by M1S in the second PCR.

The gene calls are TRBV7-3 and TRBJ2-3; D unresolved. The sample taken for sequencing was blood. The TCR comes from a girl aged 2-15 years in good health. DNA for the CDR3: TGTGCCAGCAGCGAGCAGGTTTCAGATACGCAGTATTTT. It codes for CASSEQVSDTQYF. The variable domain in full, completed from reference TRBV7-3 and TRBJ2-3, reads GAGVSQTPSNKVTEKGKYVELRCDPISGHTALYWYRQSLGQGPEFLIYFQGTGAADDSGLPNDRFFAVRPEGSVSTLKIQRTERGDSAVYLCASSEQVSDTQYFGPGTRLTVL.